A selection of T cell receptor beta chains follows, all from one sample in a study of spatial heterogeneity in lung cancer. TCRdb processed the 5' RACE reads anew with MiXCR; each CDR3 protein has one entry. The table lists some 6,000 distinct CDR3 sequences, 9.1% of them singletons. The specimen was lung tumor tissue, collected at surgery. These receptors were collected from a female donor with early-stage non-small cell lung cancer. Both conserved end residues are part of each CDR3.

V: TRBV7-2
CDR3: CASSSRQGAGQPQHF

V: TRBV7-7
CDR3: CASSLGAGPGANVLTF

V: TRBV30
CDR3: CAWSVRGVSEQYF

V: TRBV12-3/TRBV12-4
CDR3: CASGDSGGNTIYF

V: TRBV6-2/TRBV6-3
CDR3: CASRPEGPTNSPLHF

V: TRBV5-1
CDR3: CASSLEVRDYEQYF

V: TRBV4-2
CDR3: CASSPGGRDTDTQYF

V: TRBV7-9
CDR3: CASSSGGGKGKNIQYF

V: TRBV6-6
CDR3: CASSYERYETQYF

V: TRBV19
CDR3: CASATGGSQPQHF

V: TRBV4-1
CDR3: CASSHWGQGRTDTQYF

V: TRBV25-1
CDR3: CASSELTVFHGYTF

V: TRBV27
CDR3: CASSRTASYEQYF

V: TRBV20-1
CDR3: CSARWGWTEAFF

V: TRBV4-1
CDR3: CASSQVTGTGFQETQYF

V: TRBV5-4
CDR3: CASKSGQGKNYGYTF

V: TRBV18
CDR3: CASSPGSDEKLFF

V: TRBV10-1
CDR3: CASSEFQGEDTQYF